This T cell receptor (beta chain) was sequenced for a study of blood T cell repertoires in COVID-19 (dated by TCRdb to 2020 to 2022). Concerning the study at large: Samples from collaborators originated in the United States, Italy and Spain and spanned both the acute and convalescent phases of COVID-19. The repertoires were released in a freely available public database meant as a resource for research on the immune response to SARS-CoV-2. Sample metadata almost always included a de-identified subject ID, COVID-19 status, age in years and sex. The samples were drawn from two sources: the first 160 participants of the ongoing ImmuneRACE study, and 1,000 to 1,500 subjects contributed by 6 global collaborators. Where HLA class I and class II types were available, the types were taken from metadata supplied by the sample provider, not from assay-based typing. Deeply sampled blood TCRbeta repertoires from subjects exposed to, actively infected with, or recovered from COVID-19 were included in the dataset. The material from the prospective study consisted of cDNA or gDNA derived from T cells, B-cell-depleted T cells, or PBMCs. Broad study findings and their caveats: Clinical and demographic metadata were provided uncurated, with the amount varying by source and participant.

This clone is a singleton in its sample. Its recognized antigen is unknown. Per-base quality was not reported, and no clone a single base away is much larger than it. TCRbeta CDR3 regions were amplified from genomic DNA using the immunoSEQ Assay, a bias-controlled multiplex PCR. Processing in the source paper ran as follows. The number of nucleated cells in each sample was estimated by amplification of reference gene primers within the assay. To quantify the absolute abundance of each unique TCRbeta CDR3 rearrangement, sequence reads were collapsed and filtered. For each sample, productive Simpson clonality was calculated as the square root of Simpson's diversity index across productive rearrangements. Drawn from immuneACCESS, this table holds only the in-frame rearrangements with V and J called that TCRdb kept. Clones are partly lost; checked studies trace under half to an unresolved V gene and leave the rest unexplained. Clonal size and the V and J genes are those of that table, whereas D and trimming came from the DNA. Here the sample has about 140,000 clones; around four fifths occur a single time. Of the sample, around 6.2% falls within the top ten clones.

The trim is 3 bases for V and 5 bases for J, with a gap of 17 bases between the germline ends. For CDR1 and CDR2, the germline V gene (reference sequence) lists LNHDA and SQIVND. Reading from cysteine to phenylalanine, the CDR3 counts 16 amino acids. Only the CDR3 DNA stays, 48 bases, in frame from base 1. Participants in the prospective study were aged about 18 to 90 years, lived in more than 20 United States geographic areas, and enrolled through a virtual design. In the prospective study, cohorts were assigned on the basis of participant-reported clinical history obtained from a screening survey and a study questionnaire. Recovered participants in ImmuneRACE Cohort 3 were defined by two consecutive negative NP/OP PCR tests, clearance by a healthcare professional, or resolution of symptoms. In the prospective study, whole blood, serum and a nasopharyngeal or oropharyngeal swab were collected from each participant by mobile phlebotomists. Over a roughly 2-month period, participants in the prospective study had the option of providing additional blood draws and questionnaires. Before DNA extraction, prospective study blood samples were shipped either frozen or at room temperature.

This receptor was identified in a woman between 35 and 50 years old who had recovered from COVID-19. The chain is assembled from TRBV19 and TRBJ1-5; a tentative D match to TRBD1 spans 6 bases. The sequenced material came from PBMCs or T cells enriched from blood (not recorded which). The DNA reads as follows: TGTGCCAGTAGTATCCTTTACAGGGAAAACTATCAGCCCCAGCATTTT. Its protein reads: CASSILYRENYQPQHF.